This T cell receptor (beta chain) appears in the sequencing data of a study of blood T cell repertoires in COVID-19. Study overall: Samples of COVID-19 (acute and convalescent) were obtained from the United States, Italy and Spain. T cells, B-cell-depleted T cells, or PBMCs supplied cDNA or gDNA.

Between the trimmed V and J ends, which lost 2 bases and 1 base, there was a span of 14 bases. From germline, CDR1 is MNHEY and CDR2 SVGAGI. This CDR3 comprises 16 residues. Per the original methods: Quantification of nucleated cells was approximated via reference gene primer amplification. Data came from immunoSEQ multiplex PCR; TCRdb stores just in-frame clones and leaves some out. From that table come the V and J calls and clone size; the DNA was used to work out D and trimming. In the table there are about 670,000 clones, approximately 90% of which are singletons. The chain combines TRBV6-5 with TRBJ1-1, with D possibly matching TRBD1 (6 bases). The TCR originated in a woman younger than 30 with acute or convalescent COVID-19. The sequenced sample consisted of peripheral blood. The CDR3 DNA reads TGTGCCAGCAGTTACCGAGGGCCCAGGGGGAACACTGAAGCTTTCTTT. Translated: CASSYRGPRGNTEAFF.